The entry below describes one TCR beta chain. Its antigen specificity is not known. Per-base qualities were not stored, and no clone one base away is much larger. The sample belongs to a study of OX40 agonist ivuxolimab in advanced cancers. For the study in its entirety: Ivuxolimab was an agonistic, fully human IgG2 monoclonal antibody directed against OX40 (CD134), a costimulatory receptor. The paper describes the monotherapy dose-escalation part (N of about 57 patients) of the phase I trial of ivuxolimab. Peripheral TCRbeta sequencing was intended to test whether TCR sequence diversity was altered and clonal T-cell expansion was caused by ivuxolimab. Patients were allowed to have had prior anti-PD-1, anti-PD-L1 or anti-CTLA-4 therapy, and 40% of the dose-escalation patients had previously received checkpoint inhibitors. Intravenous ivuxolimab was administered to patients every 2 weeks at six dose levels: 0.01, 0.1, 0.3, 1.5, 3 and 10 mg/kg. In the dose-escalation cohort, roughly four fifths of patients were male, and the mean age was around 60 years, with a range of about 23 to 85. Of the roughly 50 dose-escalation patients, hepatocellular carcinoma was present in roughly 19, melanoma in around 15, renal cell carcinoma in 9 and head and neck cancer in 9. Partial responses occurred in three dose-escalation patients, of whom one had hepatocellular carcinoma and two had cutaneous melanoma. Results and caveats for the whole study, not just this receptor: Low levels of normalized T-cell clonal expansion were also seen in some patients who did not respond. At doses of 0.1 to 3.0 mg/kg, clonal expansion of both CD4+ and CD8+ T cells in blood was seen between baseline and week 6. After ivuxolimab, more expanded clones were found on average in CD8+ T cells than in CD4+ T cells. Antigen specificity was not determined for the clonally expanded peripheral T cells. Partial responders in the 0.1-3.0 mg/kg groups had among the lowest normalized peripheral clonal expansion, especially among CD8+ T cells.

Patients with a history of autoimmune disease or receiving systemic immunosuppression were excluded from the trial. Peripheral blood for TCR sequencing was collected from all dose cohorts at baseline, on cycle 4 day 1, and on cycle 7 day 1. The samples were drawn from a first-in-human, open-label, multicenter phase I dose-escalation trial of ivuxolimab. The trial enrolled adults with locally advanced or metastatic head and neck squamous cell, hepatocellular, melanoma or renal cell carcinoma. Before TCR sequencing, CD4+ and CD8+ T cells were separately sorted from peripheral blood. V gives up 0 bases and J gives up 0 bases, and the segment between their germline ends measures 12 bases. Taken from cysteine to phenylalanine, the CDR3 has 16 residues. The sequence is cut down to CDR3 DNA, 48 bases in frame from base 1. Reading the germline V gene (reference sequence) gives CDR1 MNHNY and CDR2 SVGAGI.

Genomic DNA was isolated from the sorted cells so that the TCRbeta CDR3 region could be sequenced. The immunoSEQ Assay was used for sequencing of TCRbeta CDR3 regions. Sourced from immuneACCESS, this table was stored by TCRdb with only in-frame sequences that have V and J called. A share of the clones is absent; for the studies checked, an unresolved V gene accounts for under half, and the remainder has no known explanation. For this sample the table gives approximately 80,000 clones, of which 90% were detected only once. Clones ranked in the top ten supply about 0.3% of the sample. This TCR was recovered from an adult with an advanced solid tumor such as melanoma, head and neck, liver or kidney cancer. This material consisted of CD4+ or CD8+ T cells sorted from blood, taken in a trial of the OX40 agonist ivuxolimab. The V gene is TRBV6-6 and the J gene is TRBJ2-7, with an unclear D gene assignment. The nucleotide sequence reads as follows: TGTGCCAGCAGTTACTCGGCACAGTTTAGCTCCTACGAGCAGTACTTC. This encodes CASSYSAQFSSYEQYF.